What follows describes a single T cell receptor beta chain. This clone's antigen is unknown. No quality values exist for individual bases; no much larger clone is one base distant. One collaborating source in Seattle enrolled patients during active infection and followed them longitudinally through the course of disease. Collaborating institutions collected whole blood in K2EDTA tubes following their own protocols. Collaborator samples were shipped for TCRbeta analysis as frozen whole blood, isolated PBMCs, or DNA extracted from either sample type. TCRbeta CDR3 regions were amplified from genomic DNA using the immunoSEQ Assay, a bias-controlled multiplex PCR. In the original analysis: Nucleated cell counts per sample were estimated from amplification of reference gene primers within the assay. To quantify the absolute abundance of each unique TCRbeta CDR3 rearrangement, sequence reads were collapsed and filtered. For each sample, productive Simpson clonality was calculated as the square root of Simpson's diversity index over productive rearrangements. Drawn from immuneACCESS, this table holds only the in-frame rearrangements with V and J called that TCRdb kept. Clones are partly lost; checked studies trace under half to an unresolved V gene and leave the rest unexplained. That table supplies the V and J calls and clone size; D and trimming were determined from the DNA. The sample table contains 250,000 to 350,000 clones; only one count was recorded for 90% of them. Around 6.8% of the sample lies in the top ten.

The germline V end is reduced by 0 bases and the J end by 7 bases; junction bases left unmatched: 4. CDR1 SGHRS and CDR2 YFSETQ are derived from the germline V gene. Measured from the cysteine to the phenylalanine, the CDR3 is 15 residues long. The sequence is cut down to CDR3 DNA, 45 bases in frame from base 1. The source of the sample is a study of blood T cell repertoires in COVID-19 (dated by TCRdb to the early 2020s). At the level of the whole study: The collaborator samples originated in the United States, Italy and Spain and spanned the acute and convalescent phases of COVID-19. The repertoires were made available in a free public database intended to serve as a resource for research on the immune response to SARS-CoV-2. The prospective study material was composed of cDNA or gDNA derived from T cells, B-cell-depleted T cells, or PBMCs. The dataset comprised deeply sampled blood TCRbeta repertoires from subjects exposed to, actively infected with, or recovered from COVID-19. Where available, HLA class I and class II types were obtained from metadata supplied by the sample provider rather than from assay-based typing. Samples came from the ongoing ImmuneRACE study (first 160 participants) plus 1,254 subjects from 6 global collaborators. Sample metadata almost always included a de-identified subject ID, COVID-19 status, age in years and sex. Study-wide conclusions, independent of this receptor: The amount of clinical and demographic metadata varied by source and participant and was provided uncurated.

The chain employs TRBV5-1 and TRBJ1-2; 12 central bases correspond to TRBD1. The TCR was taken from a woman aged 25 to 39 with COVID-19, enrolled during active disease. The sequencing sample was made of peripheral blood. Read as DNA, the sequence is TGCGCCAGCAGCTTGGAGGGACAGGGGGCGCCTGGCTACACCTTC. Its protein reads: CASSLEGQGAPGYTF. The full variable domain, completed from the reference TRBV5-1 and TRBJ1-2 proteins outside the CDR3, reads KAGVTQTPRYLIKTRGQQVTLSCSPISGHRSVSWYQQTPGQGLQFLFEYFSETQRNKGNFPGRFSGRQFSNSRSEMNVSTLELGDSALYLCASSLEGQGAPGYTFGSGTRLTVV.